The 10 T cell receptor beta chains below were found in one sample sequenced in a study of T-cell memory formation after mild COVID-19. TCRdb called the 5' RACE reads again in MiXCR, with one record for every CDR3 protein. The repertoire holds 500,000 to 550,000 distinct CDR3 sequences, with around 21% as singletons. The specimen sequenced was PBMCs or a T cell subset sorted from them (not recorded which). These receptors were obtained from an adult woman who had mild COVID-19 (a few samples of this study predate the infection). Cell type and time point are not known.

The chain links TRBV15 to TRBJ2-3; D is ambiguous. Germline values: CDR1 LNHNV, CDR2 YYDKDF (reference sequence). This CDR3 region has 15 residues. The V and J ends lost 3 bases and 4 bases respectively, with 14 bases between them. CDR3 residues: CATSSRGVVPDTQYF. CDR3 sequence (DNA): TGTGCCACCAGCAGCCGAGGAGTGGTCCCAGATACGCAGTATTTT. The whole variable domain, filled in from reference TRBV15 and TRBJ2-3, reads DAMVIQNPRYQVTQFGKPVTLSCSQTLNHNVMYWYQQKSSQAPKLLFHYYDKDFNNEADTPDNFQSRRPNTSFCFLDIRSPGLGDTAMYLCATSSRGVVPDTQYFGPGTRLTVL.

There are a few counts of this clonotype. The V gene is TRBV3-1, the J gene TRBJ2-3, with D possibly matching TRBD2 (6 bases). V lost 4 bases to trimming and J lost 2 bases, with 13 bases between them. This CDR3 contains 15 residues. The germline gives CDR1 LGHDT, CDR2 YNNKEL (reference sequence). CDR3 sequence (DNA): TGTGCCAGCAGCCCCCGAGCGGGCCTCACAGATACGCAGTATTTT. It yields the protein CASSPRAGLTDTQYF.

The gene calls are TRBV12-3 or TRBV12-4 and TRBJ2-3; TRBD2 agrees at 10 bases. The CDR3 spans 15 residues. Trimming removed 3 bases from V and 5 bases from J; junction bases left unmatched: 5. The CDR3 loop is CASSFSSGRGDTQYF. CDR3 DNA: TGTGCCAGCAGTTTCTCTAGCGGGAGAGGAGATACGCAGTATTTT.

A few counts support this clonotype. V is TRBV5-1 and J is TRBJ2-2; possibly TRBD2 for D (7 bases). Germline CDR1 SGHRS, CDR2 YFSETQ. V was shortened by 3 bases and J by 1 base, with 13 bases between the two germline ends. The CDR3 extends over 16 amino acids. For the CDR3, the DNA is TGCGCCAGCAGCTCCTACAGGGAGGGGAACACCGGGGAGCTGTTTTTT. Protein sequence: CASSSYREGNTGELFF.

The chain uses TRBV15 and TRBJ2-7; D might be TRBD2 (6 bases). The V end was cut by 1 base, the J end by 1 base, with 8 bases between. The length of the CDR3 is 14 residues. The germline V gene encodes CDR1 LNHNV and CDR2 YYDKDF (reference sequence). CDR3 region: CATSRAGESYEQYF. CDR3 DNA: TGTGCCACCAGCAGAGCGGGAGAGTCCTACGAGCAGTACTTC.

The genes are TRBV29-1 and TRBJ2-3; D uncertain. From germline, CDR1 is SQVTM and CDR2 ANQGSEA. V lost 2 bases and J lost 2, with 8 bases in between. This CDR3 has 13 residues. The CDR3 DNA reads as TGCAGCGTTGAATCGATTTCCACAGATACGCAGTATTTT. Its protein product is CSVESISTDTQYF.

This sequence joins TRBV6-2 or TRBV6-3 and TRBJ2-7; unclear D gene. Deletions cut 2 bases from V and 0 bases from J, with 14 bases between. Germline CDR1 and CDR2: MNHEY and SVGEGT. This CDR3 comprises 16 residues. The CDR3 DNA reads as TGTGCCAGCAGTTACCCTCGCAGCTTTAGCTCCTACGAGCAGTACTTC. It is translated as CASSYPRSFSSYEQYF.

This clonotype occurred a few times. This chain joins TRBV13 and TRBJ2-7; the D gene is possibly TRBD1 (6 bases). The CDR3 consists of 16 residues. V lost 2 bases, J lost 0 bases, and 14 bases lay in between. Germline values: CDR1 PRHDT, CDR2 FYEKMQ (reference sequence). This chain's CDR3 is CASSLWGPSGSYEQYF. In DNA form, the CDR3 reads TGTGCCAGCAGCTTATGGGGGCCCTCGGGCTCCTACGAGCAGTACTTC.

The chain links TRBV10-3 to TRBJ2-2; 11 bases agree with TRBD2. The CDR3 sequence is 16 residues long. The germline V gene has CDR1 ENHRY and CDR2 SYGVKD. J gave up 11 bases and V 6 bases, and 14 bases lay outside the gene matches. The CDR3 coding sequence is TGTGCCATCAGGTTCACTAGCGGGAGCATGAGCGGAGAGCTGTTTTTT. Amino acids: CAIRFTSGSMSGELFF.

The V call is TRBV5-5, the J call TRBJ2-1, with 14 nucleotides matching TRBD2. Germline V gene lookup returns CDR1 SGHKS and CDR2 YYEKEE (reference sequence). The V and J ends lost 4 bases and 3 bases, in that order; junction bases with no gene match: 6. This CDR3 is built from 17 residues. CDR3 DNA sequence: TGTGCCAGCAGCACGGGACTAGCGGGGGCTTTCTACAATGAGCAGTTCTTC. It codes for CASSTGLAGAFYNEQFF.